This entry lists 21 T cell receptor beta chains sequenced from one sample in a study of T cells in Graves' hyperthyroidism and ophthalmopathy. Amplification yielded TCR beta CDR3 regions, with RNA transcripts as the source. TCR CDR3 regions were first amplified by RT-PCR with HTBI primers. TCRdb independently ran MiXCR on the multiplex PCR reads; one entry per CDR3 protein. In the table there are about 400,000 distinct CDR3 sequences, 25% of which are singletons. The sample consisted of blood. The receptors originated from a man aged 50 to 59 with Graves' hyperthyroidism.

This chain connects TRBV6-2 or TRBV6-3 to TRBJ2-1; 8 positions match TRBD2. CDR3 length: 13 amino acids. CDR1 and CDR2 (germline): MNHEY, SVGEGT. Trimming removed 8 bases from V and 8 bases from J; junction bases left unmatched: 8. The CDR3, as DNA: TGTGCCAGCCGGGGGGGGGGGTTCGATGAGCAGTTCTTC. It is translated as CASRGGGFDEQFF.

Only a few counts were recorded for this clonotype. The CDR3 DNA reads as TGCAGTGTCCTTTTCCCGGGACAGAGCTACGAGCAGTACTTC. It yields the protein CSVLFPGQSYEQYF. The V gene is TRBV20-1, the J gene TRBJ2-7, with 7 nucleotides matching TRBD1. The V gene end was trimmed by 7 bases and the J gene end by 3 bases; junction bases not matched to a gene: 12. This CDR3 comprises 14 residues. Germline-derived CDR1 and CDR2 are DFQATT and SNEGSKA (reference sequence).

The chain joins TRBV30 to TRBJ2-7, with 10 bases matching TRBD2. CDR3 size: 16 residues. V trimming: 2 bases; J trimming: 2 bases; junction bases outside the gene matches: 9. From germline, CDR1 is GTSNPN and CDR2 SVGIG (reference sequence). The CDR3 bases are TGTGCCTGGAGTCCACGGACTAGCGGCCCTGCCTACGAGCAGTACTTC. It specifies CAWSPRTSGPAYEQYF.

This clonotype was counted ten times or more. The rearrangement joins TRBV12-3 or TRBV12-4 to TRBJ2-7, with D hard to call. The CDR3 runs to 13 residues. V gave up 6 bases and J gave up 2 bases, with 11 bases separating them. The CDR3 region is CASSVGPAYEQYF. Written as DNA, the CDR3 is TGTGCCAGCAGCGTTGGACCTGCCTACGAGCAGTACTTC.

The rearrangement uses TRBV11-1 and TRBJ2-5; a possible D gene is TRBD2 (6 bases). V was shortened by 1 base and J by 1 base, with 10 bases between the two germline ends. The CDR3 is 15 residues long. The V gene's germline CDR1 is SGHAT and CDR2 FQDESV (reference sequence). CDR3 nucleotide sequence: TGTGCCAGCAGCTTAGTAGGAGGGACCCAAGAGACCCAGTACTTC. Translation gives CASSLVGGTQETQYF.

CDR3 coding DNA: TGTGCCAGCAGCTTAGCGGCGGGAGACCCCTACGAGCAGTACTTC. Its protein is CASSLAAGDPYEQYF. The chain has TRBV7-2 and TRBJ2-7, with TRBD2 identical over 7 bases. From germline, CDR1 is SGHTA and CDR2 FQGNSA. The junction had 4 bases not matched to a gene; V was cut back by 0 bases and J by 2 bases. The CDR3 consists of 15 residues.

V is TRBV7-2 and J is TRBJ2-3; TRBD2 agrees at 9 bases. The V and J ends lost 6 bases and 4 bases, in that order; junction bases with no gene match: 5. CDR3 length: 14 amino acids. The germline CDR1 and CDR2 sequences are SGHTA and FQGNSA. The chain's CDR3 is CASRGGGAPDTQYF. For the CDR3, the DNA is TGTGCCAGCAGGGGCGGGGGGGCCCCAGATACGCAGTATTTT.

This sequence joins TRBV7-2 and TRBJ2-1; 10 bases agree with TRBD2. CDR3 length: 16 amino acids. Unmatched junction bases numbered 11, after V lost 7 bases and J lost 5 bases. CDR1 and CDR2 (germline): SGHTA, FQGNSA. The CDR3 DNA sequence: TGTGCCAGCAATAGTACTAGCGGGAAAAGGAACAATGAGCAGTTCTTC. It codes for CASNSTSGKRNNEQFF.

This clonotype showed up many times. This sequence joins TRBV11-2 and TRBJ2-7, with 7 bases that match TRBD2. J was trimmed by 2 bases and V by 1 base; bases with no gene match: 5. The CDR3 length is 15 residues. The germline CDR1 and CDR2 sequences are SGHAT and FQNNGV. The CDR3 nucleotides are TGTGCCAGCAGCTTAGGAGGCGGGAGTACCTACGAGCAGTACTTC. It codes for CASSLGGGSTYEQYF. Complete variable domain (other parts from reference TRBV11-2 and TRBJ2-7): EAGVAQSPRYKIIEKRQSVAFWCNPISGHATLYWYQQILGQGPKLLIQFQNNGVVDDSQLPKDRFSAERLKGVDSTLKIQPAKLEDSAVYLCASSLGGGSTYEQYFGPGTRLTVT.

This clonotype occurred many times. The CDR3 here is CASGMTGNTGELFF. Written as DNA, the CDR3 is TGTGCTAGTGGGATGACAGGGAACACCGGGGAGCTGTTTTTT. J is TRBJ2-2 and V is TRBV12-5, with a weak D call TRBD1 (6 bases). Trimming removed 6 bases at V and 1 base at J, with 9 bases between. The CDR3 runs 14 residues. Germline lookup yields CDR1 LGHNT and CDR2 FRNRAP.

The genes are TRBV20-1 and TRBJ2-6; D is ambiguous. The CDR3 loop spans 17 amino acids. Trimming shortened V by 0 bases and J by 0 bases, and 12 bases separated the two germline ends. Germline V lookup: CDR1 DFQATT, CDR2 SNEGSKA (reference sequence). The CDR3 sequence is CSARDARISSGANVLTF. The CDR3 DNA is TGCAGTGCTAGAGACGCCAGGATCAGCTCTGGGGCCAACGTCCTGACTTTC.

The chain employs TRBV12-3 or TRBV12-4 and TRBJ2-7; D remains ambiguous. The V and J ends lost 3 bases and 1 base respectively, with 10 bases between them. This CDR3 spans 14 amino acids. This CDR3 reads CASSFPLRSYEQYF. The CDR3 DNA follows: TGTGCCAGCAGTTTTCCCCTCCGGTCCTACGAGCAGTACTTC.

This rearrangement joins TRBV6-2 or TRBV6-3 to TRBJ2-5; 7 positions match TRBD2. The CDR3 contains 16 residues. From germline, CDR1 is MNHEY and CDR2 SVGEGT. The junction had 17 bases not matched to a gene; V was cut back by 4 bases and J by 9 bases. The CDR3 loop is CASSSLSREAGEAQYF. DNA of the CDR3: TGTGCCAGCAGTTCCCTCTCCAGGGAGGCGGGGGAGGCCCAGTACTTC.

The rearrangement joins TRBV5-1 to TRBJ1-5; 8 bases map to TRBD1. The length of the CDR3 is 15 residues. Germline V gene lookup returns CDR1 SGHRS and CDR2 YFSETQ. V lost 4 bases to trimming and J lost 2 bases; unmatched junction nucleotides: 5. CDR3 sequence (DNA): TGCGCCAGCAGCCCGACAGGGGAGGGCAATCAGCCCCAGCATTTT. As protein: CASSPTGEGNQPQHF. The variable domain in full, with the rest retrieved from reference TRBV5-1 and TRBJ1-5, is KAGVTQTPRYLIKTRGQQVTLSCSPISGHRSVSWYQQTPGQGLQFLFEYFSETQRNKGNFPGRFSGRQFSNSRSEMNVSTLELGDSALYLCASSPTGEGNQPQHFGDGTRLSIL.

At least ten counts were recorded for this clonotype. This chain joins TRBV2 and TRBJ2-1, with unresolved D. Per germline, CDR1 SNHLY and CDR2 FYNNEI. The CDR3 covers 15 residues. With 8 bases removed from V and 7 bases from J, the gap between germline ends came to 21 bases. The CDR3 DNA reads TGTGCCAGCCTTGGAGATTTGACCGGCAGTAATGAGCAGTTCTTC. Its translation: CASLGDLTGSNEQFF.

V and J are TRBV9 and TRBJ2-5; D gene uncertain. Trimming cost V 0 bases and J 4 bases, with 10 bases left between them. The CDR3 totals 14 residues. Germline lookup yields CDR1 SGDLS and CDR2 YYNGEE. CDR3 sequence reads: CASSVGILGETQYF. CDR3 nucleotides: TGTGCCAGCAGCGTAGGAATTCTGGGAGAGACCCAGTACTTC.

This chain links TRBV20-1 with TRBJ2-3; D uncertain. V was trimmed by 6 bases and J by 0 bases, leaving 19 bases between them. The CDR3 totals 16 residues. The germline V gene has CDR1 DFQATT and CDR2 SNEGSKA (reference sequence). Written as DNA, the CDR3 is TGCAGTGCCCCCGCAAGGCCCGGAACAAGCACAGATACGCAGTATTTT. The encoded protein is CSAPARPGTSTDTQYF.

This clonotype occurred many times. V is TRBV2 and J is TRBJ2-7, with TRBD2 identical over 10 bases. Unmatched junction bases numbered 10, after V lost 8 bases and J lost 0 bases. Germline lookup yields CDR1 SNHLY and CDR2 FYNNEI. This CDR3 spans 16 amino acids. The CDR3 is CASGERSGRASYEQYF. The CDR3 coding sequence is TGTGCCAGCGGAGAAAGAAGCGGGAGGGCCTCCTACGAGCAGTACTTC.

CDR3 sequence reads: CASAPEREPTYEQYF. CDR3 in DNA: TGTGCCAGTGCCCCGGAGCGGGAACCAACCTACGAGCAGTACTTC. V gene TRBV6-1 combines with J gene TRBJ2-7; the match to TRBD2 covers 7 bases. Trimming took 9 bases from V and 2 from J; bases not matched to a gene: 13. This CDR3 region has 15 residues. In germline, CDR1 is MNHNS, CDR2 SASEGT.

This chain links TRBV7-2 with TRBJ2-1; a possible D gene is TRBD2 (5 bases). The CDR3 is made up of 14 amino acids. V dropped 4 bases and J dropped 5 bases, with 12 bases sitting between them. The germline V gene encodes CDR1 SGHTA and CDR2 FQGNSA. The CDR3 DNA reads as TGTGCCAGCAGCTGGTCTAGCTCTGACAATGAGCAGTTCTTC. Translated: CASSWSSSDNEQFF.

The chain carries TRBV28 and TRBJ2-1, with 9 bases that match TRBD2. Germline V lookup: CDR1 MDHEN, CDR2 SYDVKM. CDR3 size: 16 residues. Trimming removed 4 bases from V and 5 bases from J; junction bases left unmatched: 9. CDR3 sequence: CASSSPEAGGHNEQFF. CDR3 in DNA: TGTGCCAGCAGTTCTCCAGAAGCGGGGGGCCACAATGAGCAGTTCTTC.